Following are 30 T cell receptor beta chains from one sample sequenced in a study of T cell changes during pregnancy in multiple sclerosis. Libraries were prepared by immunoSEQ multiplex PCR; TCRdb keeps only in-frame clonotypes and omits some of them. Of under 30,000 clones in the sample, more than 75% were seen once. The sample was CD8+ T cells from peripheral blood mononuclear cells, taken in the third trimester of pregnancy. All receptors come from a female donor in good health, enrolled as a control in a pregnancy study.

The chain links TRBV5-6 to TRBJ2-1; weak D call: TRBD2 (5 bases). Trimming took 4 bases from V and 3 from J, leaving 14 bases between them. Germline V gene sequence: CDR1 SGHDT, CDR2 YYEEEE. The CDR3 sequence is 15 residues long. CDR3 bases: TGTGCCAGCAGCATCTCTAGCTTTGGCTACAATGAGCAGTTCTTC. This translates into CASSISSFGYNEQFF. The full variable domain, with the rest looked up from reference TRBV5-6 and TRBJ2-1, is DAGVTQSPTHLIKTRGQQVTLRCSPKSGHDTVSWYQQALGQGPQFIFQYYEEEERQRGNFPDRFSGHQFPNYSSELNVNALLLGDSALYLCASSISSFGYNEQFFGPGTRLTVL.

V gene TRBV4-2 combines with J gene TRBJ2-7; TRBD2 might be the D (5 bases). The germline V gene has CDR1 LGHNA and CDR2 YNFKEQ. V lost 0 bases and J 1 base, leaving 13 bases between the germline ends. The CDR3 extends over 16 amino acids. The DNA for the CDR3 is TGTGCCAGCAGCCAAGAAGTTACTAGTCCTTCCTACGAGCAGTACTTC. It yields the protein CASSQEVTSPSYEQYF.

The DNA for the CDR3 is TGTGCCAGCAGCGCTAGACAGGGGGCGAATGAAAAACTGTTTTTT. It codes for CASSARQGANEKLFF. V gene TRBV6-4 combines with J gene TRBJ1-4, with 10 bases identical to TRBD1. Looked up from germline, CDR1 is MRHNA and CDR2 is SNTAGT. V was pared by 6 bases and J by 5 bases, with 6 bases of the junction left unmatched. The CDR3 spans 15 residues.

This chain connects TRBV19 to TRBJ2-4, with 9 bases fitting TRBD1. The CDR3 length is 15 residues. CDR1 is LNHDA and CDR2 is SQIVND in the germline V gene (reference sequence). Trimming removed 1 base from V and 6 bases from J; junction bases left unmatched: 4. DNA of the CDR3: TGTGCCAGTAGTATAGGACAGGGGGAGAGAAACATTCAGTACTTC. It is translated as CASSIGQGERNIQYF.

The chain joins TRBV27 to TRBJ1-1, with D tentatively TRBD1 (5 bases). V was cut by 4 bases and J by 4 bases, with 13 bases left in between. The CDR3 length is 14 residues. CDR1 MNHEY and CDR2 SMNVEV come from the germline V gene (reference sequence). CDR3 protein: CASSSPAGSTEAFF. CDR3 sequence (DNA): TGTGCCAGCAGTTCCCCCGCAGGGTCCACTGAAGCTTTCTTT.

The table lists this clone with a count of one. CDR3 region: CASSSDFREGGYEQYF. The CDR3 nucleotides read TGTGCCAGCAGCTCCGACTTCAGGGAGGGGGGCTACGAGCAGTACTTC. The chain uses TRBV13 and TRBJ2-7; a weak D match, TRBD2 (7 bases). Looked up from germline, CDR1 is PRHDT and CDR2 is FYEKMQ (reference sequence). The V end was cut by 4 bases, the J end by 3 bases, with 19 bases between. The CDR3 spans 16 residues.

The chain is built from TRBV9 and TRBJ2-2, with a possible D match to TRBD2 (5 bases). Germline V gives CDR1 SGDLS, CDR2 YYNGEE. V lost 2 bases to trimming and J lost 6 bases, with 11 bases between them. The CDR3 length is 14 residues. The CDR3 sequence: CASSVRRSAGELFF. CDR3 DNA sequence: TGTGCCAGCAGCGTCCGCCGTAGCGCCGGGGAGCTGTTTTTT.

This rearrangement joins TRBV28 to TRBJ2-7, with 8 bases that match TRBD2. CDR1 is MDHEN, CDR2 SYDVKM, per germline. This CDR3 spans 14 amino acids. The trim removed 5 bases at V and 5 bases at J, leaving 8 bases unmatched. The CDR3 sequence is CASSLGGLDDEQYF. The CDR3, as DNA: TGTGCCAGCAGTCTAGGGGGACTAGATGACGAGCAGTACTTC.

The V call is TRBV9, the J call TRBJ1-5; perhaps TRBD1 as D (6 bases). Germline V gene data show CDR1 as SGDLS and CDR2 as YYNGEE. V gave up 0 bases and J gave up 0 bases, with 10 bases separating them. This CDR3 is built from 16 residues. For the CDR3, the DNA is TGTGCCAGCAGCGTAGGGGACACGGATAGCAATCAGCCCCAGCATTTT. Its protein is CASSVGDTDSNQPQHF.

V gene TRBV7-6 combines with J gene TRBJ2-7, with D maybe TRBD2 (5 bases). This CDR3 has 15 amino acids. Per germline, CDR1 SGHVS and CDR2 FNYEAQ. Trimming left V 0 bases short and J 7 bases short, with 16 bases between. In DNA, the CDR3 is TGTGCCAGCAGCTTAGCCCTAGCAGCCACCTGGGAGCAGTACTTC. Translating it yields CASSLALAATWEQYF.

This sequence joins TRBV19 and TRBJ2-2, with D possibly matching TRBD1 (6 bases). Germline CDR1 reads LNHDA; CDR2 reads SQIVND (reference sequence). V lost 1 base to trimming and J lost 6 bases, with 9 bases between them. The CDR3 consists of 14 residues. CDR3 sequence reads: CASSIAGAPGELFF. CDR3 coding DNA: TGTGCCAGTAGTATAGCAGGGGCCCCCGGGGAGCTGTTTTTT.

This clone came up once. This chain uses TRBV9 with TRBJ2-1, with 10 bases that match TRBD2. This CDR3 contains 15 residues. Germline trimming cut 4 bases from V and 2 bases from J; bases unmatched to any gene: 3. CDR1 and CDR2 (germline): SGDLS, YYNGEE. CDR3 sequence (DNA): TGTGCCAGCAGCTTACTAGCGGGAACCTACAATGAGCAGTTCTTC. Amino acids: CASSLLAGTYNEQFF.

This clone was seen just once. J is TRBJ2-4 and V is TRBV27; a possible D gene is TRBD2 (7 bases). Deletions cut 1 base from V and 7 bases from J, with 14 bases between. This CDR3 is 15 amino acids long. Germline V CDR1 and CDR2: MNHEY, SMNVEV (reference sequence). CDR3 in amino acids: CASSLWGGAPNIQYF. The CDR3 DNA reads as TGTGCCAGCAGTTTATGGGGGGGGGCCCCCAACATTCAGTACTTC.

The gene calls are TRBV25-1 and TRBJ2-3; 7 nucleotides align to TRBD1. The CDR3 runs 15 residues. J lost 11 bases, V lost 8 bases, and 19 bases had no gene match. Germline values: CDR1 MGHDK, CDR2 SYGVNS. CDR3 bases: TGTGCCAGCTCAGGTTTTGGGACAGCCCGAGAGGGGCAGTATTTT. This translates into CASSGFGTAREGQYF. The variable domain in full, with the rest retrieved from reference TRBV25-1 and TRBJ2-3, is EADIYQTPRYLVIGTGKKITLECSQTMGHDKMYWYQQDPGMELHLIHYSYGVNSTEKGDLSSESTVSRIRTEHFPLTLESARPSHTSQYLCASSGFGTAREGQYFGPGTRLTVL.

The J gene is TRBJ2-7, the V gene TRBV5-6; 7 nucleotides match TRBD2. The V gene's germline CDR1 is SGHDT and CDR2 YYEEEE. The CDR3 is made up of 14 amino acids. J gave up 3 bases and V 2 bases, and 5 bases lay outside the gene matches. The chain's CDR3 is CASSFSLAHYEQYF. For the CDR3, the DNA is TGTGCCAGCAGCTTCTCACTAGCGCACTACGAGCAGTACTTC.

The V call is TRBV19, the J call TRBJ1-2; D not resolved. Germline V lookup: CDR1 LNHDA, CDR2 SQIVND (reference sequence). Trimming took 3 bases from V and 6 from J, leaving 14 bases between them. The CDR3 loop spans 14 amino acids. The CDR3 region is CASSIAEFLNGYTF. The CDR3 coding sequence is TGTGCCAGTAGTATTGCTGAGTTTCTGAATGGCTACACCTTC.

The table lists this clone with a count of one. The rearrangement links TRBV2 to TRBJ2-7; TRBD2 matches 8 bases. J was trimmed by 2 bases and V by 7 bases; bases with no gene match: 13. CDR1 is SNHLY and CDR2 is FYNNEI in the germline V gene. The CDR3 extends over 16 amino acids. The CDR3 nucleotides are TGTGCCAGCATTGAGCACTTACTAGCGGACCCCTACGAGCAGTACTTC. Amino acid sequence: CASIEHLLADPYEQYF. The full variable domain, its missing parts supplied by reference TRBV2 and TRBJ2-7, is EPEVTQTPSHQVTQMGQEVILRCVPISNHLYFYWYRQILGQKVEFLVSFYNNEISEKSEIFDDQFSVERPDGSNFTLKIRSTKLEDSAMYFCASIEHLLADPYEQYFGPGTRLTVT.

The rearrangement joins TRBV19 to TRBJ2-7, with 8 bases fitting TRBD2. CDR3 length: 14 residues. From germline, CDR1 is LNHDA and CDR2 SQIVND (reference sequence). The J segment lost 3 bases and the V segment lost 9 bases, leaving 10 bases of the junction unmatched. In DNA form, the CDR3 reads TGTGCCAGCAGTCGTGGGCTAGCGGGCTACGAGCAGTACTTC. Translated, it gives CASSRGLAGYEQYF.

This clone was counted once. V and J are TRBV9 and TRBJ2-2; D uncertain. The CDR3 totals 14 residues. The germline V gene has CDR1 SGDLS and CDR2 YYNGEE. Trimming took 3 bases from V and 8 from J, leaving 14 bases between them. CDR3 sequence: CASSGSPGRGELFF. In nucleotides, the CDR3 is TGTGCCAGCAGCGGGTCTCCAGGTCGGGGGGAGCTGTTTTTT.

This clone was seen more than once but under ten times. The chain uses TRBV5-6 and TRBJ2-7, with 9 bases lining up with TRBD2. After removal of 2 bases from V and 5 bases from J, the junction contained 5 bases not matched to a gene. The germline V gene has CDR1 SGHDT and CDR2 YYEEEE. This CDR3 comprises 14 residues. This chain's CDR3 is CASSFAGGLNEQYF. CDR3 in DNA: TGTGCCAGCAGCTTTGCGGGAGGGCTGAACGAGCAGTACTTC. Together with reference TRBV5-6 and TRBJ2-7, the CDR3 gives the full variable domain: DAGVTQSPTHLIKTRGQQVTLRCSPKSGHDTVSWYQQALGQGPQFIFQYYEEEERQRGNFPDRFSGHQFPNYSSELNVNALLLGDSALYLCASSFAGGLNEQYFGPGTRLTVT.

The rearrangement links TRBV19 to TRBJ1-1, with D unclear. V was cut by 7 bases and J by 5 bases, with 14 bases left in between. CDR3 length: 13 amino acids. The germline V gene encodes CDR1 LNHDA and CDR2 SQIVND (reference sequence). CDR3 coding DNA: TGTGCCAGTAAGGGAGTGGGATTTACTGAAGCTTTCTTT. As protein: CASKGVGFTEAFF.

The CDR3 protein is CASSLTNRRSWTYEQYF. The DNA of the CDR3 is TGTGCCAGCAGTTTAACTAACAGGCGATCATGGACCTACGAGCAGTACTTC. This chain connects TRBV28 to TRBJ2-7, with D possibly being TRBD1 (5 bases). Per the germline V gene, CDR1 is MDHEN and CDR2 is SYDVKM. The CDR3 is 17 residues long. V was shortened by 2 bases and J by 2 bases, with 19 bases between the two germline ends.

This clone has more than one count but fewer than ten. The V call is TRBV6-4, the J call TRBJ2-1; D is possibly TRBD1 (5 bases). V was trimmed by 0 bases and J by 4 bases, leaving 10 bases between them. Germline values: CDR1 MRHNA, CDR2 SNTAGT. CDR3 length equals 15 residues. The CDR3, as DNA: TGTGCCAGCAGTGACTCGGGGCAGGAGTACAATGAGCAGTTCTTC. Translation: CASSDSGQEYNEQFF.

The chain carries TRBV9 and TRBJ2-5; a possible D gene is TRBD2 (5 bases). The CDR3 is 15 residues long. The V and J ends lost 0 bases and 2 bases respectively, with 11 bases between them. From germline, CDR1 is SGDLS and CDR2 YYNGEE. This chain's CDR3 is CASSVASGSQETQYF. In nucleotides, the CDR3 is TGTGCCAGCAGCGTAGCTTCGGGATCTCAAGAGACCCAGTACTTC. Based on the CDR3 plus reference TRBV9 and TRBJ2-5, the full variable domain is DSGVTQTPKHLITATGQRVTLRCSPRSGDLSVYWYQQSLDQGLQFLIQYYNGEERAKGNILERFSAQQFPDLHSELNLSSLELGDSALYFCASSVASGSQETQYFGPGTRLLVL.

V gene TRBV9 combines with J gene TRBJ2-7; TRBD1 matches at 7 bases. CDR3 length: 13 amino acids. The ends lost 3 bases at V and 6 bases at J; junction bases unmatched: 6. From germline, CDR1 is SGDLS and CDR2 YYNGEE. DNA for the CDR3: TGTGCCAGCAGCGAAACAGGGGAAGGCGAGCAGTACTTC. It codes for CASSETGEGEQYF.

V is TRBV7-9 and J is TRBJ2-7; 9 bases line up with TRBD2. Germline V gene data show CDR1 as SEHNR and CDR2 as FQNEAQ (reference sequence). The junction had 16 bases not matched to a gene; V was cut back by 6 bases and J by 4 bases. The CDR3 length is 17 residues. In DNA, the CDR3 is TGTGCCAGCAGTAAAGTGGGTAGCGGGGGACTTTCTTACGAGCAGTACTTC. Protein sequence: CASSKVGSGGLSYEQYF.

This clone was found once. The V gene is TRBV30, the J gene TRBJ2-3; the match to TRBD2 covers 11 bases. V lost 1 base to trimming and J lost 4 bases; unmatched junction nucleotides: 4. CDR3 size: 15 residues. The germline gives CDR1 GTSNPN, CDR2 SVGIG (reference sequence). CDR3 sequence reads: CAWSGSGGAADTQYF. CDR3 DNA sequence: TGTGCCTGGAGTGGTAGCGGGGGGGCGGCAGATACGCAGTATTTT. The whole variable domain, filled in from reference TRBV30 and TRBJ2-3, reads SQTIHQWPATLVQPVGSPLSLECTVEGTSNPNLYWYRQAAGRGLQLLFYSVGIGQISSEVPQNLSASRPQDRQFILSSKKLLLSDSGFYLCAWSGSGGAADTQYFGPGTRLTVL.

This chain connects TRBV10-3 to TRBJ2-1; TRBD1 matches 8 bases. The CDR3 is made up of 16 amino acids. V was clipped by 3 bases and J by 2 bases; unmatched bases: 6. Germline lookup yields CDR1 ENHRY and CDR2 SYGVKD. The CDR3 region has the DNA TGTGCCATCAGTGAAACCGGGACAGGAACCTACAATGAGCAGTTCTTC. Its protein product is CAISETGTGTYNEQFF.

The V and J genes are TRBV19 and TRBJ2-1; weak D call: TRBD1 (5 bases). CDR1 LNHDA and CDR2 SQIVND come from the germline V gene (reference sequence). This CDR3 contains 15 residues. The V and J ends lost 3 bases and 8 bases respectively, with 17 bases between them. The CDR3 loop reads CASSIGPGPYDEQFF. The CDR3 DNA reads TGTGCCAGTAGTATCGGGCCAGGGCCTTACGATGAGCAGTTCTTC.

The rearrangement joins TRBV4-1 to TRBJ2-1; the D gene is possibly TRBD2 (6 bases). Per the germline V gene, CDR1 is MGHRA and CDR2 is YSYEKL. Trimming took 2 bases from V and 8 from J, leaving 19 bases between them. CDR3 length: 16 amino acids. DNA for the CDR3: TGCGCCAGCAGCCAAAGTGGGTGGCCGGGAGACGATGAGCAGTTCTTC. Amino acid sequence: CASSQSGWPGDDEQFF.